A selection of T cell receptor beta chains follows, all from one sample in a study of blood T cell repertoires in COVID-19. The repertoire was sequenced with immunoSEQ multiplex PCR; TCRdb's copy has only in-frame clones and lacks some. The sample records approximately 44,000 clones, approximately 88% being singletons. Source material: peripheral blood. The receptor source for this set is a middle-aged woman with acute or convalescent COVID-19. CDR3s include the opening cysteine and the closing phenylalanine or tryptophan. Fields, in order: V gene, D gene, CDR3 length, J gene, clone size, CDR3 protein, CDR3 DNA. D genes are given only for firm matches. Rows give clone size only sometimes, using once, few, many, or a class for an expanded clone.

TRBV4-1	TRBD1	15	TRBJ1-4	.	CASSQSGTGSEKLFF	TGCGCCAGCAGCCAATCCGGGACAGGTAGTGAAAAACTGTTTTTT
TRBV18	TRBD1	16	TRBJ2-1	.	CASSTDTGTGYNEQFF	TGTGCCAGCTCAACAGATACCGGGACAGGGTACAATGAGCAGTTCTTC
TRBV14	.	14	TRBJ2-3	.	CASSQDLPPDTQYF	TGTGCCAGCAGCCAAGATCTTCCCCCAGATACGCAGTATTTT
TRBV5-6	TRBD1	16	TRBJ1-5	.	CASSDRQGARNQPQHF	TGTGCCAGCAGCGATAGACAGGGGGCAAGGAATCAGCCCCAGCATTTT
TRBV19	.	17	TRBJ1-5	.	CASTGTIRIHSNQPQHF	TGTGCCAGTACGGGGACAATCAGAATACATAGCAATCAGCCCCAGCATTTT
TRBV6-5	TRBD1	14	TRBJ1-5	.	CASSPTGGEQPQHF	TGTGCCAGCAGTCCCACAGGGGGCGAACAGCCCCAGCATTTT
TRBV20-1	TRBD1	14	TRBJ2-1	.	CSASPPGGYNEQFF	TGCAGTGCTAGTCCTCCAGGGGGTTACAATGAGCAGTTCTTC
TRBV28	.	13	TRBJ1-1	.	CASVTTGNTEAFF	TGTGCCAGCGTGACGACAGGAAACACTGAAGCTTTCTTT
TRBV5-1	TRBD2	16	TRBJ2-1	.	CASSLSIAGESHEQFF	TGCGCCAGCAGCTTATCGATTGCGGGAGAAAGTCATGAGCAGTTCTTC
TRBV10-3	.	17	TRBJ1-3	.	CAISESLTGPSGNTIYF	TGTGCCATCAGTGAGTCGTTAACAGGGCCCTCTGGAAACACCATATATTTT
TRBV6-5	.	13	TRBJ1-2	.	CASSIQGSYGYTF	TGTGCCAGCAGTATTCAGGGAAGCTATGGCTACACCTTC
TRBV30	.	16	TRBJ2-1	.	CAWSATAGVRSGGSFF	TGTGCCTGGAGCGCTACGGCCGGGGTAAGGTCCGGAGGGTCCTTCTTC
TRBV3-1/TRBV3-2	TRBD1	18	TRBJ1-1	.	CASSQVGNWDRGRTEAFF	TGTGCCAGCAGCCAAGTGGGAAATTGGGACAGGGGAAGAACTGAAGCTTTCTTT
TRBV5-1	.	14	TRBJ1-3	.	CASSPGDSGNTIYF	TGCGCCAGCAGCCCAGGTGACTCTGGAAACACCATATATTTT
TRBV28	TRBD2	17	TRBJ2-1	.	CASTGLAGLSSYNEQFF	TGTGCCAGCACGGGACTAGCGGGACTGAGCTCCTACAATGAGCAGTTCTTC
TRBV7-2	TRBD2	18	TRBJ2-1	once	CASSLGLAGARSYNEQFF	TGTGCCAGCAGCTTGGGACTAGCGGGGGCCCGCTCCTACAATGAGCAGTTCTTC
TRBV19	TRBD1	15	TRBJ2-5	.	CASSARQGLAETQYF	TGTGCCAGTAGTGCCCGACAGGGTTTAGCAGAGACCCAGTACTTC
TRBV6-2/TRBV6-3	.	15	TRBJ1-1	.	CASSFRHLANTEAFF	TGTGCCAGCAGCTTCAGGCACCTCGCGAACACTGAAGCTTTCTTT
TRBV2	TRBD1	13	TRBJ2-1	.	CASSDVDRNEQFF	TGTGCCAGCAGTGATGTGGACAGGAACGAGCAGTTCTTC
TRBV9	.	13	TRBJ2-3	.	CASSPRGTDTQYF	TGTGCCAGCAGCCCAAGGGGAACAGATACGCAGTATTTT
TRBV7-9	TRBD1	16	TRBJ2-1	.	CASSLLAGTGGNEQFF	TGTGCCAGCAGCTTGCTCGCCGGGACAGGGGGCAATGAGCAGTTCTTC
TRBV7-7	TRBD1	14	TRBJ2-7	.	CASSLLGQEGEQYF	TGTGCCAGCAGCTTATTAGGACAGGAAGGGGAGCAGTACTTC
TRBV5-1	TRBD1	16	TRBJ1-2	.	CASSSGQGNANYGYTF	TGCGCCAGCAGCTCGGGACAGGGGAACGCTAACTATGGCTACACCTTC
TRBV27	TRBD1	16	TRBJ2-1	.	CASSSQTGALYNKQFF	TGTGCCAGCAGCTCCCAGACAGGGGCCCTCTACAATAAGCAGTTCTTC
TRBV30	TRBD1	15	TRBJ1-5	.	CAWSKTGRLNQPQHF	TGTGCCTGGAGTAAGACAGGGCGGTTAAATCAGCCCCAGCATTTT
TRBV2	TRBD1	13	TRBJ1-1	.	CASSTGAYTEAFF	TGTGCCAGCAGCACAGGGGCTTACACTGAAGCTTTCTTT
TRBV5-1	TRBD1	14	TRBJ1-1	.	CASSLGQGVGEAFF	TGCGCCAGCAGCTTGGGACAGGGGGTCGGTGAAGCTTTCTTT
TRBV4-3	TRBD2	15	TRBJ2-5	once	CASSRRGLAQETQYF	TGCGCCAGCAGCCGAAGAGGACTAGCCCAGGAGACCCAGTACTTC
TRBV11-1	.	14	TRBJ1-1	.	CASSYGGPNTEAFF	TGTGCCAGCAGCTACGGAGGGCCTAACACTGAAGCTTTCTTT
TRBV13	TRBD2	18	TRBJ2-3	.	CASSGLAGGQISTDTQYF	TGTGCCAGCAGCGGACTAGCGGGAGGGCAGATAAGCACAGATACGCAGTATTTT
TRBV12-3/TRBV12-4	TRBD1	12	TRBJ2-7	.	CASSLRTGVQYF	TGTGCCAGCAGCTTACGGACAGGGGTTCAGTACTTC